This T cell receptor beta chain was obtained from a study of graft-versus-host responses after intestinal transplantation. The study, taken as a whole, reports: The study associated peak circulating GvH clone levels with early post-transplant HvG declines. Among recipient marrow samples, GvH clones were found; some appeared first in ileum or blood.

The ends lost 3 bases at V and 0 bases at J; junction bases unmatched: 7. Germline V CDR1 and CDR2: MRHNA, SNTAGT. CDR3 length equals 17 residues. Using immunoSEQ multiplex PCR, the repertoire was profiled, and TCRdb retains in-frame clones only, with some absent. The sample lists approximately 11,000 clones, roughly 76% seen once, with over 8% in the top ten. Of note for this clone: The antigen remains unidentified.

Investigators treated the graft tissue so that it released intraepithelial and lamina propria lymphocytes. The rearrangement joins TRBV6-4 to TRBJ2-3; TRBD2 matches 9 bases. The receptor's source is a human patient who received an intestinal transplant, so some T cells may come from the graft donor. The sample consisted of ileum tissue, taken 23 days after intestinal transplant. The CDR3: CASSEGSGGSSTDTQYF. As DNA, the CDR3 is TGTGCCAGCAGTGAGGGTAGCGGGGGCTCTAGCACAGATACGCAGTATTTT.